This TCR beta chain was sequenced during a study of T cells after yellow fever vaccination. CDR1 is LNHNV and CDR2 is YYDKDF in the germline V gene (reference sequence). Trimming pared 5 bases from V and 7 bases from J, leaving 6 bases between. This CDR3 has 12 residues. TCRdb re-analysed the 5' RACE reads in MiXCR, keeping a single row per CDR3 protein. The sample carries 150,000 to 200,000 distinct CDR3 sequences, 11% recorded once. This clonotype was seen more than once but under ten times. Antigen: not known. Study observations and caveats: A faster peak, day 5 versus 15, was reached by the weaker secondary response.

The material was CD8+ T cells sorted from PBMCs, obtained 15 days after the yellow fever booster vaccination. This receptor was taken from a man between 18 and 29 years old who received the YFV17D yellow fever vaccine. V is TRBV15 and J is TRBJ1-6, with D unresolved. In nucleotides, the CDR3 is TGTGCCACCAGCCAACGGAATTCACCCCTCCACTTT. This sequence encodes CATSQRNSPLHF.